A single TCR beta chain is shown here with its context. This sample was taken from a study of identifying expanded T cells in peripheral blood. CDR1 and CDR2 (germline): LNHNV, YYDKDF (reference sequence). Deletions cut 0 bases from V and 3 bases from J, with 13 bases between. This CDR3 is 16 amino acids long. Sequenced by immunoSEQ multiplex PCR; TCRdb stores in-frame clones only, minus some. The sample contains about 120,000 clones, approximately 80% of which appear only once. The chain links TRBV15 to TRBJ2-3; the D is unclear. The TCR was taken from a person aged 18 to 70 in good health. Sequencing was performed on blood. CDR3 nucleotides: TGTGCCACCAGCAGAGATATCAGGTCCGGGACAGATACGCAGTATTTT. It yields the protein CATSRDIRSGTDTQYF.